This is a list of T cell receptor beta chains from one sample in a study of long-term antiretroviral therapy in people with HIV. Clones were sequenced by immunoSEQ multiplex PCR, and TCRdb holds only the in-frame ones, with some missing. In the table there are 25,000 to 30,000 clones, 75% to 90% of which are singletons. The sample was unsorted PBMCs, taken 3.2 years before starting antiretroviral therapy. These receptors all come from a man aged 45-60 years with HIV. The CDR3 runs from the conserved cysteine through the conserved F or W. D genes are given only for firm matches. Rows give clone size only sometimes, using once, few, many, or a class for an expanded clone.

TRBV5-1	TRBJ1-1	TRBD1	-	16	TGCGCCAGCAGCTCCGGGACAGGGTTCTTGAACACTGAAGCTTTCTTT	CASSSGTGFLNTEAFF
TRBV6-5	TRBJ2-3	-	-	14	TGTGCCAGCAGTTCTCGGACAGCCGAGGATACGCAGTATTTT	CASSSRTAEDTQYF
TRBV9	TRBJ2-1	-	-	15	TGTGCCAGCAGCGTAGTTGCGGGCGCCGGCCATGAGCAGTTCTTC	CASSVVAGAGHEQFF
TRBV5-1	TRBJ1-1	-	once	13	TGCGCCAGCACCGAAGGAGTGAACACTGAAGCTTTCTTT	CASTEGVNTEAFF
TRBV7-2	TRBJ2-7	-	-	14	TGTGCCAGCAGCTTAGCCCAGGAGTCCTACGAGCAGTACTTC	CASSLAQESYEQYF
TRBV4-2	TRBJ2-7	-	-	16	TGTGCCAGCAGCCCCTATTGGGGGACCACCTCCTACGAGCAGTACTTC	CASSPYWGTTSYEQYF
TRBV5-1	TRBJ2-3	TRBD1	-	14	TGCGCCAGCCGAGGGACAGGTAACACAGATACGCAGTATTTT	CASRGTGNTDTQYF
TRBV5-1	TRBJ1-5	-	-	10	TGCGCCAACAACTGCTGGCCCCAGCATTTT	CANNCWPQHF
TRBV18	TRBJ2-5	-	-	16	TGTGCCAGCTCACCACCGGGCAGCCCGGGATCAGAGACCCAGTACTTC	CASSPPGSPGSETQYF
TRBV19	TRBJ2-5	-	-	16	TGTGCCAGTAGTATAGGTGACAGGACGTACCAAGAGACCCAGTACTTC	CASSIGDRTYQETQYF
TRBV6-1	TRBJ2-3	TRBD1	-	15	TGTGCCAGCAGGGACAGGGGACACTCCACAGATACGCAGTATTTT	CASRDRGHSTDTQYF
TRBV6-5	TRBJ1-4	-	-	14	TGTGCCAGCCGATCCGTCCTAACTAATGAAAAACTGTTTTTT	CASRSVLTNEKLFF
TRBV6-6	TRBJ1-2	-	-	13	TGTGCCAGCAGTTGGATCCGGGACTATGGCTACACCTTC	CASSWIRDYGYTF
TRBV19	TRBJ2-7	TRBD2	-	14	TGTGCCAGTAGCGGGGGACTAGCGGGCTACGAGCAGTACTTC	CASSGGLAGYEQYF
TRBV9	TRBJ2-2	-	once	18	TGTGCCAGCAGCTATATTCCTTCGGGGATGGGTAGCTCCGGGGAGCTGTTTTTT	CASSYIPSGMGSSGELFF
TRBV15	TRBJ2-7	TRBD1	once	16	TGTGCCACCAGCAGAGATGAGCCCGGGACAGGGGGCAAGCAGTACTTC	CATSRDEPGTGGKQYF
TRBV5-1	TRBJ2-7	-	-	14	TGCGCCAGCAGCTTGGGGGCAGGGGGGGACGAGCAGTACTTC	CASSLGAGGDEQYF
TRBV5-1	TRBJ2-1	TRBD1	-	17	TGCGCCAGCAGCTTGGACGGACAGGGGTTTATGGGTCGCGAGCAGTTCTTC	CASSLDGQGFMGREQFF
TRBV7-2	TRBJ1-3	-	-	15	TGTGCCAGCAGCTTAGTCGGAGTCTCTGGAAACACCATATATTTT	CASSLVGVSGNTIYF
TRBV30	TRBJ1-5	-	-	14	TGTGCCTGGAAGGGGACGGGAAAAGATCAGCCCCAGCATTTT	CAWKGTGKDQPQHF
TRBV6-1	TRBJ1-5	-	-	12	TGTGCCAGCAGTGAAAGGCGCAGCCCCCAGCATTTT	CASSERRSPQHF
TRBV4-3	TRBJ1-2	TRBD1	once	16	TGCGCCAGCAGCCAAGCGGGGGACAGCGCTAACTATGGCTACACCTTC	CASSQAGDSANYGYTF
TRBV19	TRBJ1-3	-	-	15	TGTGCCAGTAGAACAGGGACCAACTCTGGAAACACCATATATTTT	CASRTGTNSGNTIYF
TRBV7-9	TRBJ2-3	TRBD1	-	12	TGTGCCAGCAGCTTACGAGGGACAGGGAGGGATTTT	CASSLRGTGRDF
TRBV6-5	TRBJ1-5	-	-	15	TGTGCCAGCCGTCCCCGGGGTCATAGCAATCAGCCCCAGCATTTT	CASRPRGHSNQPQHF
TRBV9	TRBJ1-4	TRBD1	-	15	TGTGCCAGCAGCGCGCGGGACAGGACTTATGAAAAACTGTTTTTT	CASSARDRTYEKLFF
TRBV11-3	TRBJ2-2	TRBD2	-	15	TGTGCCAGCAGCTCCAGACTAGCGGCGCCCGGGGAGCTGTTTTTT	CASSSRLAAPGELFF
TRBV11-3	TRBJ1-2	TRBD1	-	13	TGTGCCAGCAGCACTCTGACAGGGAATGGCTACACCTTC	CASSTLTGNGYTF
TRBV7-3	TRBJ2-2	-	-	11	TGTGCCAGCAGCCGAAGGGGCTGGCTGTTTTTT	CASSRRGWLFF
TRBV10-3	TRBJ2-2	TRBD1	-	13	TGTGCCAGTGGACAGGGCGACACCGGGGAGCTGTTTTTT	CASGQGDTGELFF
TRBV27	TRBJ1-5	-	-	16	TGTGCCAGCAGTTTCGAGGGGAGAATAGGCAATCAGCCCCAGCATTTT	CASSFEGRIGNQPQHF
TRBV7-2	TRBJ1-3	TRBD1	-	16	TGTGCCAGCAGCTTGGTTGCGGGACAGGGAAGAAACACCATATATTTT	CASSLVAGQGRNTIYF
TRBV23-1	TRBJ1-1	-	-	14	TGCGCCAGCAGTCAACCAGGATTGAACACTGAAGCTTTCTTT	CASSQPGLNTEAFF
TRBV5-1	TRBJ1-4	TRBD1	-	15	TGCGCCAGCAGCCCCCAGACAGGGAGTAATGAAAAACTGTTTTTT	CASSPQTGSNEKLFF
TRBV29-1	TRBJ2-5	-	-	14	TGCAGCGTTGGCCCTCTTGGGGCAGAAGAGACCCAGTACTTC	CSVGPLGAEETQYF
TRBV7-9	TRBJ1-4	TRBD1	-	15	TGTGCCAGCAGCCGGGACAGGGACGGGGGTGAAAAACTGTTTTTT	CASSRDRDGGEKLFF
TRBV5-6	TRBJ1-5	-	once	13	TGTGCCAGCAGCGAGGGGGGAAATCAGCCCCAGCATTTT	CASSEGGNQPQHF
TRBV6-5	TRBJ2-3	-	-	13	TGTGCCAGCAGTTACAGAGTCACAGATACGCAGTATTTT	CASSYRVTDTQYF
TRBV30	TRBJ2-2	-	once	16	TGTGCCTGGAGTCCCACAGGGATCATTGTCACCGGGGAGCTGTTTTTT	CAWSPTGIIVTGELFF
TRBV5-4	TRBJ2-5	-	-	15	TGTGCCAGCACCATGCGGGGAGGTTACCAAGAGACCCAGTACTTC	CASTMRGGYQETQYF
TRBV7-9	TRBJ2-1	TRBD2	-	16	TGTGCCAGCAGCCCTATGGGGCGGGAGGGCTACAATGAGCAGTTCTTC	CASSPMGREGYNEQFF
TRBV4-1	TRBJ1-1	-	few	15	TGCGCCAGCAGCCCCGCTGCCGGACGTTTCACTGAAGCTTTCTTT	CASSPAAGRFTEAFF
TRBV25-1	TRBJ2-2	-	-	14	TGTGCCAGCAGCGGACTTCCGAACACCGGGGAGCTGTTTTTT	CASSGLPNTGELFF
TRBV21-1	TRBJ2-7	-	-	16	TGTGCCAGCAGCCCCGTAAAGCGGGAGGGCCGGGACGAGCAGTACTTC	CASSPVKREGRDEQYF
TRBV11-2	TRBJ1-2	-	-	16	TGTGCCAGCAGCTTACCACAGGGATCCCCCTACACTGGCTACACCTTC	CASSLPQGSPYTGYTF
TRBV18	TRBJ1-2	-	once	13	TGTGCCAGCTCACCACCAGGTTATTATGGCTACACCTTC	CASSPPGYYGYTF
TRBV2	TRBJ1-6	TRBD1	-	14	TGTGCCAGCAGTGCCCGGACAGGAGATTCACCCCTCCACTTT	CASSARTGDSPLHF
TRBV7-2	TRBJ2-1	TRBD1	-	16	TGTGCCAGCAGCCTCGCGTCCGGGACAGGGTACAATGAGCAGTTCTTC	CASSLASGTGYNEQFF
TRBV11-2	TRBJ2-1	-	-	13	TGTGCCAGCAGCTTAGATCGGCACAATGAGCAGTTCTTC	CASSLDRHNEQFF
TRBV19	TRBJ2-7	-	few	14	TGTGCCAGTAGCAAAGGGGAGTACTCCTACGAGCAGTACTTC	CASSKGEYSYEQYF